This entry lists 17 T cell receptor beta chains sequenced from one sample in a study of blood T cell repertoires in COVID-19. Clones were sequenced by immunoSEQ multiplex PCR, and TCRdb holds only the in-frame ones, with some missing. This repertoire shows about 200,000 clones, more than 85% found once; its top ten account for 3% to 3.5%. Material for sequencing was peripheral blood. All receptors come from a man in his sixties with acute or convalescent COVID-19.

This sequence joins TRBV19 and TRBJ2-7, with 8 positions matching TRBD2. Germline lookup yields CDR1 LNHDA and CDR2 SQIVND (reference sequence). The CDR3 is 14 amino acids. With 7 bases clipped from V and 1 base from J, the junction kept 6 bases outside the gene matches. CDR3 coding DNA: TGTGCCAGTACTGCGGGGGGATCTTCCTACGAGCAGTACTTC. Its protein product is CASTAGGSSYEQYF.

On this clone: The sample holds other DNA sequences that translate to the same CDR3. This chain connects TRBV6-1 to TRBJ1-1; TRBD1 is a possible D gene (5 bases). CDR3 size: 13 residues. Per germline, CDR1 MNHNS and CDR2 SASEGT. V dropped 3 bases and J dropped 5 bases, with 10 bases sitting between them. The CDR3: CASSDRGGTEAFF. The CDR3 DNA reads TGTGCCAGCAGTGATCGGGGGGGAACTGAAGCTTTCTTT.

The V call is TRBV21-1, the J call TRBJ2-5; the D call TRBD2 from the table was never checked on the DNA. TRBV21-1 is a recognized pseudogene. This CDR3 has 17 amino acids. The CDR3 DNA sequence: TGTGCCAGAAGCCCCGGGACTAGCGGGGGGGGGCAAGAGACCCAGTACTTC. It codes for CARSPGTSGGGQETQYF.

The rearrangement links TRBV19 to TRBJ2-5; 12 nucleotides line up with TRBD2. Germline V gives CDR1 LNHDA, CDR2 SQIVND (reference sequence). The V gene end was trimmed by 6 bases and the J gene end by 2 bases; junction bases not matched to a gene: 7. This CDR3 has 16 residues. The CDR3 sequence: CASSRLAGDQQETQYF. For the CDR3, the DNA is TGTGCCAGTAGCCGACTAGCGGGGGACCAACAAGAGACCCAGTACTTC.

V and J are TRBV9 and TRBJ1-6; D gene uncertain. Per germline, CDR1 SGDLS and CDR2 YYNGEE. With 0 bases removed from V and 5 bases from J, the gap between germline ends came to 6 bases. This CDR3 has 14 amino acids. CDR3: CASSVGLDNSPLHF. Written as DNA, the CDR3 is TGTGCCAGCAGCGTAGGGCTGGATAATTCACCCCTCCACTTT.

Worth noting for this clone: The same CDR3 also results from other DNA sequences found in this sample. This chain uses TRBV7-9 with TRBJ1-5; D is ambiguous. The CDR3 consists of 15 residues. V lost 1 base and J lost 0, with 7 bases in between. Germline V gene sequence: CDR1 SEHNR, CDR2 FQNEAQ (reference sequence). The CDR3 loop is CASSLGGYSNQPQHF. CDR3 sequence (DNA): TGTGCCAGCAGCTTAGGCGGTTATAGCAATCAGCCCCAGCATTTT.

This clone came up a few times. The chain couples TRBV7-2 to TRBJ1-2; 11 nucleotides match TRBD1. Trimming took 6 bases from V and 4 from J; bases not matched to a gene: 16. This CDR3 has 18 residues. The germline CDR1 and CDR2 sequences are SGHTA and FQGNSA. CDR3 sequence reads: CASSFYSGTGGRGYGYTF. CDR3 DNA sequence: TGTGCCAGCAGTTTCTACTCCGGGACAGGGGGTCGCGGCTATGGCTACACCTTC. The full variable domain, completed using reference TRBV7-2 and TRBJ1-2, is GAGVSQSPSNKVTEKGKDVELRCDPISGHTALYWYRQSLGQGLEFLIYFQGNSAPDKSGLPSDRFSAERTGGSVSTLTIQRTQQEDSAVYLCASSFYSGTGGRGYGYTFGSGTRLTVV.

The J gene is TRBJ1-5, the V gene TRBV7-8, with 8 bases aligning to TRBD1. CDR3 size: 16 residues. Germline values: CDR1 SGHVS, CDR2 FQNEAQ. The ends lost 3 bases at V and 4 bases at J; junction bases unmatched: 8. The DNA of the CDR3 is TGTGCCAGCAGCTTGGCCGGGACAGGTGGGAATCAGCCCCAGCATTTT. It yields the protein CASSLAGTGGNQPQHF. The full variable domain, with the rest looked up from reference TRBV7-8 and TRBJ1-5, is GAGVSQSPRYKVAKRGQDVALRCDPISGHVSLFWYQQALGQGPEFLTYFQNEAQLDKSGLPSDRFFAERPEGSVSTLKIQRTQQEDSAVYLCASSLAGTGGNQPQHFGDGTRLSIL.

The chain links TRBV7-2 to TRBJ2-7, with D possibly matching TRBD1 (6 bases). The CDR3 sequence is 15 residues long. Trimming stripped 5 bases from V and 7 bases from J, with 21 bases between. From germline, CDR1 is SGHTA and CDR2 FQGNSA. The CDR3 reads CASSHRLGAAEEQYF. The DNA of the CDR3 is TGTGCCAGCAGCCACCGCTTGGGGGCGGCGGAAGAGCAGTACTTC.

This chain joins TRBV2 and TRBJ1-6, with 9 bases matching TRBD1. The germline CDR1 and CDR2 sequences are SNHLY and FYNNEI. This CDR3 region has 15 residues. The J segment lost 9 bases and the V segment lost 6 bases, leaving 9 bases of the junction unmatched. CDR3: CASRMGQGVVSPLHF. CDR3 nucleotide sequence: TGTGCCAGCAGAATGGGACAGGGTGTTGTTTCACCCCTCCACTTT.

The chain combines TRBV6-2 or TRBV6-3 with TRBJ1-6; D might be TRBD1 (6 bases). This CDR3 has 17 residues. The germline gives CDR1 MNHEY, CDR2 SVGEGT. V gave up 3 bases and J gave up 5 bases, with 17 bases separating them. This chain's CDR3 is CASSYGQGSANNSPLHF. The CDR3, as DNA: TGTGCCAGCAGTTATGGGCAGGGGTCTGCTAATAATTCACCCCTCCACTTT.

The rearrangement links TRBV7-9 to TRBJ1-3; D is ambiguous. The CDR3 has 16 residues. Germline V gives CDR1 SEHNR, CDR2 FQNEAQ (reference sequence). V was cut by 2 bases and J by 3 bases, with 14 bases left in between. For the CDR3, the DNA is TGTGCCAGCAGCTTATTGAACGACAAGATTGGAAACACCATATATTTT. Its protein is CASSLLNDKIGNTIYF.

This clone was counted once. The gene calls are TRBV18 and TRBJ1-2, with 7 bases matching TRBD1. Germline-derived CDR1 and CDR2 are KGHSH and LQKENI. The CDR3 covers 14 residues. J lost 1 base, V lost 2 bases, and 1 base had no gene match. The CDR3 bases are TGTGCCAGCTCACCAGGACAGGATAACTATGGCTACACCTTC. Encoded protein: CASSPGQDNYGYTF.

In DNA, the CDR3 is TGTGCCAGCAGCGCCCGGGACAGGGGAATTAGTGAGCAGTTCTTC. It is translated as CASSARDRGISEQFF. The gene calls are TRBV9 and TRBJ2-1; TRBD1 aligns across 10 bases. Trimming cost V 3 bases and J 9 bases; bases outside gene matches: 9. This CDR3 comprises 15 residues. CDR1 and CDR2 from the germline V gene are SGDLS and YYNGEE.

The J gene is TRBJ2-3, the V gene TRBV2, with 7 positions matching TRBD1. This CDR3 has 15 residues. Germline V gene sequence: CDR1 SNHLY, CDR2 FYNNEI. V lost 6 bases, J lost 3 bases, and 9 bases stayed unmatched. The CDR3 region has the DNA TGTGCCAGCAGCTCACAGGGGATGAGTACAGATACGCAGTATTTT. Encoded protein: CASSSQGMSTDTQYF.

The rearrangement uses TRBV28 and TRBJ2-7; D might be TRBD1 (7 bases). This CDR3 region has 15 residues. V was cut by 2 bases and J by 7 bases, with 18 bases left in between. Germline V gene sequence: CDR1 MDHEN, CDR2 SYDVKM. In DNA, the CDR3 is TGTGCCAGCAGTTTAGGGAACAGGGGAGGAAGGGAGCAGTACTTC. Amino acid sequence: CASSLGNRGGREQYF.

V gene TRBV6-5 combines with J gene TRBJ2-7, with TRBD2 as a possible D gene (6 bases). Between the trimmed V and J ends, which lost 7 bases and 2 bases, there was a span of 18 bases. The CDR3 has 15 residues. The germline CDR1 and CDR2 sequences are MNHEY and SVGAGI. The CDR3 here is CASISRGVGAYEQYF. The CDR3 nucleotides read TGTGCCAGCATCTCACGCGGGGTAGGGGCCTACGAGCAGTACTTC.